This T cell receptor (beta chain) was sequenced during a study of blood T cell repertoires in COVID-19. Assay used: immunoSEQ multiplex PCR; TCRdb lists only in-frame clones, some missing. The data hold approximately 260,000 clones, with about 91% observed a single time. The sequence was collected from a woman aged 40 to 50 with acute COVID-19. Sequencing used PBMCs or T cells enriched from blood (not recorded which).

CDR3 bases: TGTGCCACCAGCAGAGAGAACCCCCCGGGACAACTAGGACCGAGACCCTACGAGCAGTACTTC. As protein: CATSRENPPGQLGPRPYEQYF. The chain joins TRBV15 to TRBJ2-7; D possibly corresponds to TRBD1 (6 bases). V was shortened by 0 bases and J by 2 bases, with 29 bases between the two germline ends. The CDR3 length is 21 residues. Germline V lookup: CDR1 LNHNV, CDR2 YYDKDF (reference sequence).